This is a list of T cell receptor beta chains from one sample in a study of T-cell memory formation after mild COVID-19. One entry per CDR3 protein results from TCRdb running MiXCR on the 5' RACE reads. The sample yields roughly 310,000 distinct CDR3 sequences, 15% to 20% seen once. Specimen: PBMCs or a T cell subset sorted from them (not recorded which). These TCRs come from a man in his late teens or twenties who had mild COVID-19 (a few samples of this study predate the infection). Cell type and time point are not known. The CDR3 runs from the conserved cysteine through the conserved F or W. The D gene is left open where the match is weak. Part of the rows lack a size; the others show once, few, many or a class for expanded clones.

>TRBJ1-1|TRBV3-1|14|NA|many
TGTGCCAGCAGCCCCGGGACGGTGAACACTGAAGCTTTCTTT
CASSPGTVNTEAFF
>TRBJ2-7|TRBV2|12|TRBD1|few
TGTGCCAGCATTGGACAGGTTTACGAGCAGTACTTC
CASIGQVYEQYF
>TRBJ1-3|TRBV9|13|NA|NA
TGTGCCAGCAGCCGCGAAGGGGGAAACACCATATATTTT
CASSREGGNTIYF
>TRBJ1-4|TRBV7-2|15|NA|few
TGTGCCAGCAGCCCCCGGGGATGGAGGAATGAAAAACTGTTTTTT
CASSPRGWRNEKLFF
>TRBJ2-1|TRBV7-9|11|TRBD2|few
TGTGCCAGCAGCCCCGGACTAGACCAGTTCTTC
CASSPGLDQFF
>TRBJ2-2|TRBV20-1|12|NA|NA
TGCAGTGCTAGATCAGCAAGCGGGGAGCTGTTTTTT
CSARSASGELFF
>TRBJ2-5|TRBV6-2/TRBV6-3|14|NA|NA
TGTGCCAGCAACCGTCGACAGGCCGGGGGGACCCAGTACTTC
CASNRRQAGGTQYF
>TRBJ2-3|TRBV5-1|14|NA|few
TGCGCCAGCAACAACGAGCAGGGCACAGATACGCAGTATTTT
CASNNEQGTDTQYF
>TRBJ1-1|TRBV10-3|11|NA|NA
TGTGCCATCAGTGCCGGGTCTGAAGCTTTCTTT
CAISAGSEAFF
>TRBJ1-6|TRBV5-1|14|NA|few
TGCGCCAACCCCTTTGCCGGGGGTTCTTCACCCCTCCACTTT
CANPFAGGSSPLHF
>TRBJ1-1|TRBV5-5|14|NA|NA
TGTGCCAGCGGAAGACCCAGGGGTCGGACTGAAGCTTTCTTT
CASGRPRGRTEAFF
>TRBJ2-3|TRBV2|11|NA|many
TGTGCCAGCAGCAGAGAAGATACGCAGTATTTT
CASSREDTQYF
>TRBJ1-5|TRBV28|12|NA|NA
TGTGCCAGCAGTCCCTACCGTCAGCCCCAGCATTTT
CASSPYRQPQHF
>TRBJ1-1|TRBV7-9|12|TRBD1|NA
TGTGCCAGCAGCCACGACAGGGACGAAGCTTTCTTT
CASSHDRDEAFF
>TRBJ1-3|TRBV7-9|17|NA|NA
TGTGCCAGCAGCTTAGGGGCGGTGGCCCTCTCTGGAAACACCATATATTTT
CASSLGAVALSGNTIYF
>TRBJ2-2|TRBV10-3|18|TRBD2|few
TGTGCCATCAGTGAGTCGAGCGGGGGGCCTACGAACACCGGGGAGCTGTTTTTT
CAISESSGGPTNTGELFF